Following are 22 T cell receptor beta chains from one sample sequenced in a study of blood T cell repertoires in COVID-19. The table came from immunoSEQ multiplex PCR; TCRdb's copy has only in-frame clones and leaves some out. Here the sample spans roughly 250,000 clones, about 80% being singletons. The sequenced material came from peripheral blood. These receptors were taken from a human donor in a cohort sampled during active COVID-19.

The V call is TRBV10-3, the J call TRBJ1-5, with 10 positions matching TRBD1. There are 15 residues in the CDR3. The J segment lost 3 bases and the V segment lost 6 bases, leaving 5 bases of the junction unmatched. The V gene's germline CDR1 is ENHRY and CDR2 SYGVKD. The CDR3 reads CAIRGGTGDNQPQHF. CDR3 nucleotide sequence: TGTGCCATCAGGGGGGGGACAGGGGACAATCAGCCCCAGCATTTT.

CDR3 in DNA: TGTGCCAGCAGTTCTACCACCCACCCAGGGAACTATGGCTACACCTTC. It translates to CASSSTTHPGNYGYTF. The rearrangement uses TRBV28 and TRBJ1-2, with D perhaps TRBD1 (5 bases). The CDR3 covers 16 residues. Germline loops: CDR1 MDHEN, CDR2 SYDVKM. Trimming took 4 bases from V and 2 from J, leaving 17 bases between them.

The chain uses TRBV19 and TRBJ2-3, with 10 bases matching TRBD2. The CDR3 consists of 16 residues. Germline V gene data show CDR1 as LNHDA and CDR2 as SQIVND (reference sequence). J lost 8 bases, V lost 3 bases, and 11 bases had no gene match. CDR3 in amino acids: CASSIGKASGGSTQYF. CDR3 sequence (DNA): TGTGCCAGTAGTATCGGGAAGGCTAGCGGGGGCTCTACGCAGTATTTT.

The J gene is TRBJ2-5, the V gene TRBV6-5, with D tentatively TRBD1 (5 bases). CDR3 size: 14 residues. V lost 8 bases, J lost 4 bases, and 17 bases lay in between. The germline V gene has CDR1 MNHEY and CDR2 SVGAGI. DNA of the CDR3: TGTGCCAGCGCCGAACCAGGGTCCGTAGAGACCCAGTACTTC. Translation gives CASAEPGSVETQYF.

Comments on this clone: In the same sample, other DNA sequences code for this CDR3. This chain links TRBV5-1 with TRBJ2-3; 10 bases map to TRBD2. Germline values: CDR1 SGHRS, CDR2 YFSETQ. The CDR3 is 15 residues long. Germline trimming cut 2 bases from V and 1 base from J; bases unmatched to any gene: 1. CDR3 nucleotides: TGCGCCAGCAGCTTTCTAGCGGGAGGCACAGATACGCAGTATTTT. It encodes CASSFLAGGTDTQYF.

The sample holds a few counts of this clone. The V call is TRBV6-2 or TRBV6-3, the J call TRBJ1-6, with 7 positions matching TRBD1. Germline lookup yields CDR1 MNHEY and CDR2 SVGEGT. The CDR3 loop spans 16 amino acids. V gave up 0 bases and J gave up 7 bases; unmatched junction bases: 6. CDR3 coding DNA: TGTGCCAGCAGTTACTCGGGTAGGGGGCGAAATTCACCCCTCCACTTT. It translates to CASSYSGRGRNSPLHF.

The CDR3 loop reads CASSQRGQGWQETQYF. The CDR3 DNA is TGTGCCAGCAGCCAAAGGGGACAGGGCTGGCAAGAGACCCAGTACTTC. V is TRBV5-8 and J is TRBJ2-5, with 9 bases fitting TRBD1. The CDR3 runs 16 residues. The ends lost 4 bases at V and 2 bases at J; junction bases unmatched: 9. Germline values: CDR1 SGHTS, CDR2 YDEGEE.

This clone was seen once. The chain joins TRBV2 to TRBJ1-1; D unresolved. Germline CDR1 is SNHLY and CDR2 is FYNNEI. The CDR3 has 13 amino acids. V lost 6 bases and J lost 4, with 12 bases in between. The DNA of the CDR3 is TGTGCCAGCAGCGCCAAACGAGGCACTGAAGCTTTCTTT. Its translation: CASSAKRGTEAFF.

Comments on this clone: At one end, the junction sequence differs from germline, possibly due to a read error. This chain connects TRBV6-1 to TRBJ1-2; D unclear. Germline assignment: CDR1 MNHNS and CDR2 SASEGT. This CDR3 is 12 amino acids long. The CDR3 sequence: CASSEPLRTGAF. The CDR3 nucleotides read TGTGCCAGCAGTGAACCTCTTAGGACTGGAGCCTTC.

A few counts support this clone. The chain links TRBV6-2 or TRBV6-3 to TRBJ1-2, with D maybe TRBD1 (6 bases). Germline CDR1 reads MNHEY; CDR2 reads SVGEGT. Trimming left V 6 bases short and J 7 bases short, with 15 bases between. The CDR3 covers 13 residues. The CDR3 loop reads CASSDTGQRGYTF. In nucleotides, the CDR3 is TGTGCCAGCAGCGACACTGGACAGCGTGGCTACACCTTC.

This chain uses TRBV11-2 with TRBJ2-3; D is ambiguous. Trimming took 5 bases from V and 7 from J, leaving 10 bases between them. Germline V lookup: CDR1 SGHAT, CDR2 FQNNGV. The CDR3 has 12 amino acids. The CDR3 bases are TGTGCCAGCAGCGAAGAACTATATACGCAGTATTTT. This translates into CASSEELYTQYF.

This sequence joins TRBV6-5 and TRBJ2-7; no firm D call. Germline V gene lookup returns CDR1 MNHEY and CDR2 SVGAGI. V was clipped by 0 bases and J by 0 bases, with 6 bases between them. This CDR3 spans 14 amino acids. CDR3 sequence reads: CASSYSFVSYEQYF. As DNA, the CDR3 is TGTGCCAGCAGTTACTCGTTCGTCTCCTACGAGCAGTACTTC.

This clone was detected many times. The rearrangement links TRBV5-6 to TRBJ1-2; no clear D gene. This CDR3 region has 13 residues. V lost 4 bases to trimming and J lost 8 bases, with 15 bases between them. The germline V gene has CDR1 SGHDT and CDR2 YYEEEE. The chain's CDR3 is CASSQDMGLGYTF. CDR3 bases: TGTGCCAGCAGCCAGGATATGGGTCTAGGCTACACCTTC.

The chain employs TRBV7-9 and TRBJ2-1; 7 bases map to TRBD2. The J segment lost 2 bases and the V segment lost 7 bases, leaving 5 bases of the junction unmatched. The CDR3 extends over 14 amino acids. The germline CDR1 and CDR2 sequences are SEHNR and FQNEAQ (reference sequence). In DNA form, the CDR3 reads TGTGCCAGCACCCGGGGGGATACCTACAATGAGCAGTTCTTC. This gives the protein CASTRGDTYNEQFF.

The rearrangement joins TRBV18 to TRBJ2-6; the D gene is possibly TRBD1 (6 bases). The germline V gene has CDR1 KGHSH and CDR2 LQKENI. V lost 8 bases and J lost 4, with 21 bases in between. The CDR3 sequence is 17 residues long. The CDR3 nucleotides read TGTGCCAGCACAAGTGACGTGGGGGCCAGAGGGGCCAACGTCCTGACTTTC. It specifies CASTSDVGARGANVLTF.

This chain joins TRBV6-6 and TRBJ2-2, with D tentatively TRBD2 (5 bases). V was clipped by 7 bases and J by 1 base, with 10 bases between them. The CDR3 consists of 14 residues. Germline CDR1 is MNHNY and CDR2 is SVGAGI (reference sequence). As DNA, the CDR3 is TGTGCCAGCAAAATGGGGAGGAACACCGGGGAGCTGTTTTTT. This sequence encodes CASKMGRNTGELFF.

This clone was counted between two and nine times. V and J are TRBV2 and TRBJ2-1; D is possibly TRBD2 (6 bases). The CDR3 is made up of 13 amino acids. Looked up from germline, CDR1 is SNHLY and CDR2 is FYNNEI. V was pared by 7 bases and J by 7 bases, with 14 bases between. The CDR3 sequence: CASNPLAVNEQFF. CDR3 nucleotide sequence: TGTGCCAGCAATCCACTAGCAGTAAATGAGCAGTTCTTC.

This rearrangement joins TRBV13 to TRBJ2-1; D is unresolved. V lost 5 bases to trimming and J lost 8 bases, with 22 bases between them. The CDR3 runs 16 residues. CDR1 and CDR2 (germline): PRHDT, FYEKMQ (reference sequence). Here the CDR3 reads CASSRNIAPPHDEQFF. As DNA, the CDR3 is TGTGCCAGCAGCCGCAATATAGCCCCACCACATGATGAGCAGTTCTTC.

V gene TRBV2 combines with J gene TRBJ2-7; TRBD1 is a possible D gene (5 bases). The CDR3 contains 12 residues. Per germline, CDR1 SNHLY and CDR2 FYNNEI. Trimming removed 7 bases from V and 2 bases from J, with 9 bases in between. The CDR3: CASTRTPYEQYF. In DNA form, the CDR3 reads TGTGCCAGCACTCGGACACCCTACGAGCAGTACTTC.

The chain carries TRBV2 and TRBJ1-2; D is possibly TRBD1 (5 bases). The germline V gene encodes CDR1 SNHLY and CDR2 FYNNEI. Trimming took 2 bases from V and 4 from J, leaving 23 bases between them. This CDR3 is 18 amino acids long. The CDR3, as DNA: TGTGCCAGCAGTGAAATATTGGGGCCCACCACCAAATCCTATGGCTACACCTTC. Its protein product is CASSEILGPTTKSYGYTF.

The genes are TRBV3-1 (or the pseudogene TRBV3-2) and TRBJ1-5; possibly TRBD1 for D (5 bases). The CDR3 extends over 15 amino acids. Germline loops: CDR1 LGHDT, CDR2 YNNKEL (reference sequence). V was trimmed by 0 bases and J by 6 bases, leaving 12 bases between them. Here the CDR3 reads CASSQDQGEAQPQHF. CDR3 nucleotide sequence: TGTGCCAGCAGCCAAGATCAAGGGGAGGCTCAGCCCCAGCATTTT.

This chain uses TRBV6-5 with TRBJ2-4; D is possibly TRBD1 (6 bases). Germline V gene sequence: CDR1 MNHEY, CDR2 SVGAGI. V was shortened by 0 bases and J by 1 base, with 7 bases between the two germline ends. CDR3 length: 15 amino acids. CDR3 amino acids: CASSYSRGAKNIQYF. The DNA for the CDR3 is TGTGCCAGCAGTTACTCTAGGGGGGCCAAAAACATTCAGTACTTC.